This record concerns one T cell receptor (beta chain) sequence. The antigen is undetermined. V dropped 5 bases and J dropped 3 bases, with 10 bases sitting between them. There are 14 residues in the CDR3. Germline CDR1 reads SNHLY; CDR2 reads FYNNEI. These data are taken from a study of PD-1 blockade in classical Hodgkin lymphoma. The study, taken as a whole, reports: Why repertoires differed is undefined; disease activity or prior therapy possibly contributed. Complete responders possessed baseline diversity comparable to newly diagnosed patients.

TCRdb's copy holds only in-frame clones and misses some; the assay was immunoSEQ multiplex PCR. The data show about 60,000 clones, about 89% seen once. As for time point: cycle 4 day 1 (C4D1), after around six weeks of nivolumab. Every patient was affected by relapse after autologous stem cell transplantation, while exposure to brentuximab vedotin was not uniform. The material was peripheral blood mononuclear cells (PBMCs), obtained before the fourth cycle of nivolumab. V and J are TRBV2 and TRBJ2-2; D ambiguous. The receptor was isolated from a human donor with classical Hodgkin lymphoma. The CDR3 coding sequence is TGTGCCAGCAGTTGGGTTTGGGACACCGGGGAGCTGTTTTTT. Amino acid sequence: CASSWVWDTGELFF.